These 17 T cell receptor beta chains share one sample of origin, sequenced in a study of cytomegalovirus exposure and HLA in healthy donors. This PCR relied on a set of 60 Vbeta primers and 13 Jbeta primers. Repertoires were generated with immunoSEQ multiplex PCR, while TCRdb's copy carries only in-frame clones and drops some. Its table lists under 150,000 clones. The specimen sequenced was PBMCs. The receptors here all came from a man aged 40-49 years in good health and CMV-seronegative.

The chain carries TRBV28 and TRBJ1-2; D may be TRBD1 (5 bases). The CDR3 contains 12 residues. With 3 bases removed from V and 7 bases from J, the gap between germline ends came to 9 bases. Germline lookup yields CDR1 MDHEN and CDR2 SYDVKM. The CDR3 DNA sequence: TGTGCCAGCAGTTTGGGGCCAGGTGGCTACACCTTC. Translating it yields CASSLGPGGYTF.

The J gene is TRBJ1-3, the V gene TRBV10-3; D is unresolved. Looked up from germline, CDR1 is ENHRY and CDR2 is SYGVKD. The CDR3 is made up of 13 amino acids. V lost 8 bases and J lost 0, with 8 bases in between. CDR3 nucleotide sequence: TGTGCCATCGAAGACACCTCTGGAAACACCATATATTTT. Protein product: CAIEDTSGNTIYF.

In DNA, the CDR3 is TGTGCCAGCAGCTCCAGTCCCTACAATGAGCAGTTCTTC. Its translation is CASSSSPYNEQFF. V usage is TRBV11-3 and J usage is TRBJ2-1, with D unclear. The length of the CDR3 is 13 residues. The germline V gene encodes CDR1 SGHNT and CDR2 YENEEA. Trimming removed 4 bases at V and 2 bases at J, with 6 bases between. Full variable domain (outside the CDR3, taken from reference TRBV11-3 and TRBJ2-1): EAGVVQSPRYKIIEKKQPVAFWCNPISGHNTLYWYLQNLGQGPELLIRYENEEAVDDSQLPKDRFSAERLKGVDSTLKIQPAELGDSAVYLCASSSSPYNEQFFGPGTRLTVL.

V gene TRBV19 combines with J gene TRBJ2-2; D perhaps matches TRBD2 (5 bases). The length of the CDR3 is 12 residues. Germline V gene sequence: CDR1 LNHDA, CDR2 SQIVND (reference sequence). V was shortened by 5 bases and J by 7 bases, with 8 bases between the two germline ends. CDR3 loop: CASSYGDGELFF. CDR3 nucleotides: TGTGCCAGTAGTTACGGGGACGGGGAGCTGTTTTTT.

The chain joins TRBV2 to TRBJ1-1; D may be TRBD1 (5 bases). Trimming removed 5 bases at V and 2 bases at J, with 12 bases between. Germline CDR1 SNHLY, CDR2 FYNNEI. The CDR3 has 14 amino acids. Here the CDR3 DNA reads TGTGCCAGCAGTCCCAGGACACACAACACTGAAGCTTTCTTT. Its protein is CASSPRTHNTEAFF. Full variable domain (remainder filled in from reference TRBV2 and TRBJ1-1): EPEVTQTPSHQVTQMGQEVILRCVPISNHLYFYWYRQILGQKVEFLVSFYNNEISEKSEIFDDQFSVERPDGSNFTLKIRSTKLEDSAMYFCASSPRTHNTEAFFGQGTRLTVV.

This sequence joins TRBV5-4 and TRBJ1-2; 8 bases match TRBD1. CDR1 and CDR2 from the germline V gene are SGHNT and YYREEE (reference sequence). V shed 4 bases and J 4 bases; nucleotides not matched to a gene: 12. CDR3 length equals 16 residues. The CDR3 nucleotides are TGTGCCAGCAGCCCGCAGGGCAGGGGGCGCTTCTATGGCTACACCTTC. Translation: CASSPQGRGRFYGYTF.

The CDR3 DNA sequence: TGTGCCAGCAGCTTAGCGGACAGGGCGGCAGATACGCAGTATTTT. Encoded protein: CASSLADRAADTQYF. This sequence joins TRBV7-2 and TRBJ2-3; 8 bases line up with TRBD1. The ends lost 0 bases at V and 4 bases at J; junction bases unmatched: 3. This CDR3 region has 15 residues. The germline gives CDR1 SGHTA, CDR2 FQGNSA.

This sequence joins TRBV28 and TRBJ1-1; D uncertain. There are 12 residues in the CDR3. CDR1 and CDR2 (germline): MDHEN, SYDVKM. V was cut by 6 bases and J by 10 bases, with 15 bases left in between. The CDR3 region is CASSMNSARAFF. The CDR3 bases are TGTGCCAGCAGCATGAACAGTGCCCGAGCTTTCTTT.

The rearrangement uses TRBV11-2 and TRBJ2-6, with TRBD1 identical over 8 bases. Per the germline V gene, CDR1 is SGHAT and CDR2 is FQNNGV. Trimming cost V 6 bases and J 0 bases; bases outside gene matches: 10. The CDR3 is 18 amino acids. CDR3 sequence (DNA): TGTGCCAGCAGTCGGGGGACAGGTTCGTACTCTGGGGCCAACGTCCTGACTTTC. Its translation: CASSRGTGSYSGANVLTF.

V is TRBV7-2 and J is TRBJ2-1; weak D call: TRBD2 (7 bases). This CDR3 comprises 15 residues. Germline CDR1 is SGHTA and CDR2 is FQGNSA. The germline V and J ends were trimmed by 5 bases and 4 bases, with 15 bases remaining between them. The CDR3 DNA follows: TGTGCCAGCAGCCAATACGGGGGGCCTTACAATGAGCAGTTCTTC. Protein product: CASSQYGGPYNEQFF.

V and J are TRBV5-6 and TRBJ1-5; the D gene is possibly TRBD1 (5 bases). This CDR3 spans 14 amino acids. Germline loops: CDR1 SGHDT, CDR2 YYEEEE. The V and J ends lost 3 bases and 6 bases respectively, with 13 bases between them. The DNA for the CDR3 is TGTGCCAGCAGCTCCAGGGTTGTGAGTCAGCCCCAGCATTTT. It codes for CASSSRVVSQPQHF.

CDR3 sequence (DNA): TGTGCCAGCAGTCTACAGGCCCAGGGTGAGCAGTACTTC. Protein product: CASSLQAQGEQYF. The V and J genes are TRBV6-5 and TRBJ2-7; weak D call: TRBD1 (5 bases). The germline V gene encodes CDR1 MNHEY and CDR2 SVGAGI. The CDR3 has 13 amino acids. Trimming stripped 5 bases from V and 7 bases from J, with 15 bases between.

The rearrangement uses TRBV7-8 and TRBJ2-5; D call uncertain. Germline V gene data show CDR1 as SGHVS and CDR2 as FQNEAQ. The CDR3 spans 14 residues. With 1 base removed from V and 5 bases from J, the gap between germline ends came to 11 bases. The CDR3 bases are TGTGCCAGCAGCTTAGTTCCGGGTTTGGAGACCCAGTACTTC. Encoded protein: CASSLVPGLETQYF.

The gene calls are TRBV7-6 and TRBJ2-7, with 9 bases fitting TRBD1. This CDR3 is built from 18 residues. Germline loops: CDR1 SGHVS, CDR2 FNYEAQ. V lost 5 bases and J lost 0; bases outside the gene matches: 14. In nucleotides, the CDR3 is TGTGCCAGCAGCCCGTCCCGGGACAGGGAATCACTCTCCTACGAGCAGTACTTC. It encodes CASSPSRDRESLSYEQYF. Supplemented by reference TRBV7-6 and TRBJ2-7, the full variable domain reads GAGVSQSPRYKVTKRGQDVALRCDPISGHVSLYWYRQALGQGPEFLTYFNYEAQQDKSGLPNDRFSAERPEGSISTLTIQRTEQRDSAMYRCASSPSRDRESLSYEQYFGPGTRLTVT.

The J gene is TRBJ2-7, the V gene TRBV19, with TRBD1 identical over 7 bases. V was clipped by 6 bases and J by 0 bases; unmatched bases: 8. The CDR3 is 15 residues long. Germline V gene sequence: CDR1 LNHDA, CDR2 SQIVND (reference sequence). In DNA form, the CDR3 reads TGTGCCAGTAGACCCCGGGACAGCGGCTCCTACGAGCAGTACTTC. Encoded protein: CASRPRDSGSYEQYF.

The chain employs TRBV2 and TRBJ2-7; the match to TRBD1 covers 10 bases. CDR1 SNHLY and CDR2 FYNNEI come from the germline V gene. This CDR3 comprises 16 residues. With 7 bases clipped from V and 4 bases from J, the junction kept 13 bases outside the gene matches. The CDR3 nucleotides read TGTGCCAGCACCTTAACACCGACAGGGGGCTCATACGAGCAGTACTTC. Translating gives CASTLTPTGGSYEQYF.

The chain carries TRBV5-6 and TRBJ1-2; 12 nucleotides agree with TRBD1. The J segment lost 4 bases and the V segment lost 0 bases, leaving 4 bases of the junction unmatched. In germline, CDR1 is SGHDT, CDR2 YYEEEE. The CDR3 runs to 16 residues. The CDR3 is CASSLGDRGLSYGYTF. Written as DNA, the CDR3 is TGTGCCAGCAGCTTGGGGGACAGGGGGCTCAGCTATGGCTACACCTTC.